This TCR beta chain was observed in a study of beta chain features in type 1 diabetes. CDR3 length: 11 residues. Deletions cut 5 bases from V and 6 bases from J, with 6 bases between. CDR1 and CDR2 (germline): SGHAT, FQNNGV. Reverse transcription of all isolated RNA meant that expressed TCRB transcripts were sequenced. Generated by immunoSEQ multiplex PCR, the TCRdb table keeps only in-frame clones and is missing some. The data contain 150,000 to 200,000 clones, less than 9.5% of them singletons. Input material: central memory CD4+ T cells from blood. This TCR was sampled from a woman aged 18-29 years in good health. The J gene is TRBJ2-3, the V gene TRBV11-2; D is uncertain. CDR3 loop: CASSLQDTQYF. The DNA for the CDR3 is TGTGCCAGCAGCCTACAGGATACGCAGTATTTT.